This is a list of T cell receptor beta chains from one sample in a study of early T cells in non-severe SARS-CoV-2 infection. TCRdb itself ran the 5' RACE reads through MiXCR, one entry per CDR3 protein. The profile shows around 53,000 distinct CDR3 sequences, about 7.8% of them singletons. Sequencing was done on a sample of whole blood. These receptors were taken from an adult who was a healthcare worker with PCR-confirmed SARS-CoV-2 infection or an uninfected control (not recorded which). CDR3s include the opening cysteine and the closing phenylalanine or tryptophan. The order of the fields is J gene, D gene, V gene, CDR3 protein. The D gene is left open where the match is weak.

J: TRBJ2-1; D: NA; V: TRBV4-1; CDR3: CASSQQVLSYNEQFF
J: TRBJ2-3; D: TRBD2; V: TRBV24-1; CDR3: CATSDGGLAPDTQYF
J: TRBJ2-2; D: TRBD2; V: TRBV24-1; CDR3: CATGREPNTGELFF
J: TRBJ2-7; D: NA; V: TRBV5-6; CDR3: CASSLAARSYEQYF
J: TRBJ1-3; D: NA; V: TRBV5-1; CDR3: CASSLDGASSGNTIYF
J: TRBJ2-3; D: TRBD2; V: TRBV4-2; CDR3: CASSQDLAEGQRGGQTDTQYF
J: TRBJ1-6; D: NA; V: TRBV28; CDR3: CATTTESSYNSPLHF
J: TRBJ2-7; D: TRBD1; V: TRBV6-5; CDR3: CASSYSNRGYEQYF
J: TRBJ2-1; D: TRBD1; V: TRBV28; CDR3: CASSPTGGSYNEQFF
J: TRBJ1-4; D: TRBD1; V: TRBV19; CDR3: CATQGQGIEKLFF
J: TRBJ2-3; D: TRBD2; V: TRBV7-9; CDR3: CASSSTGTSGAFTDTQYF
J: TRBJ2-7; D: TRBD2; V: TRBV4-2; CDR3: CASSQLAGGPGEQYF
J: TRBJ1-2; D: NA; V: TRBV18; CDR3: CASSSNEAPASYTF
J: TRBJ2-2; D: NA; V: TRBV6-4; CDR3: CASSDGWKYTGELFF
J: TRBJ2-7; D: NA; V: TRBV10-3; CDR3: CAISEPDSHGFEQYF
J: TRBJ2-1; D: TRBD2; V: TRBV12-3/TRBV12-4; CDR3: CASSLTSGVTEQFF
J: TRBJ1-6; D: NA; V: TRBV27; CDR3: CASSPRRRDSPLHF
J: TRBJ2-7; D: NA; V: TRBV3-1; CDR3: CASSQAKLPSYEQYF
J: TRBJ1-1; D: TRBD1; V: TRBV29-1; CDR3: CSAGTGLNTEAFF